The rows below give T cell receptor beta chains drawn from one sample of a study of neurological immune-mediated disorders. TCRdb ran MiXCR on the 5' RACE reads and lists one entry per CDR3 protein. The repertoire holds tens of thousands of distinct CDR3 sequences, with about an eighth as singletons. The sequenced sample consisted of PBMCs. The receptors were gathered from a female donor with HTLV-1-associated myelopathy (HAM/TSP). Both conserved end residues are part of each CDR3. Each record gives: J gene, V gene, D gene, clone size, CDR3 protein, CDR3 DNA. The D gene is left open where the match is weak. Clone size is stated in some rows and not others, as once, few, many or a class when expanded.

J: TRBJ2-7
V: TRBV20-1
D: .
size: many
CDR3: CSARDVQTYEQYF
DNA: TGCAGTGCTAGAGATGTCCAGACCTACGAGCAGTACTTC

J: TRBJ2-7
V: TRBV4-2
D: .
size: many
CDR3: CASSQDLARGRDEQYF
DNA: TGTGCCAGCAGCCAAGATCTCGCCCGGGGCCGAGACGAGCAGTACTTC

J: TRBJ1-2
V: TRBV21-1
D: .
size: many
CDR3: CASSKDSSDRPLIGYTF
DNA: TGTGCCAGCAGCAAAGATAGTTCGGACAGGCCTCTAATTGGCTACACCTTC

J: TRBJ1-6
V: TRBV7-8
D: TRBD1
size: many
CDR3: CASSIQPGQSESPLHF
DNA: TGTGCCAGCAGCATACAACCGGGACAGTCTGAATCACCCCTCCACTTT

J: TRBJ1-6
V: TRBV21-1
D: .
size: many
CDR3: CASSKVYNSPLHF
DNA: TGTGCCAGCAGCAAAGTTTATAATTCACCCCTCCACTTT

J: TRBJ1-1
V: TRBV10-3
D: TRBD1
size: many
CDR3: CAIGTAKNTEAFF
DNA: TGTGCCATCGGGACAGCCAAGAACACTGAAGCTTTCTTT

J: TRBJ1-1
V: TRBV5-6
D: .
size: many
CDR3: CASSLGTNTEAFF
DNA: TGTGCCAGCAGCTTGGGCACCAACACTGAAGCTTTCTTT

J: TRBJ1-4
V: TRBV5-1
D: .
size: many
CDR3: CASSGDRPTNEKLFF
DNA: TGCGCCAGCAGCGGGGACCGCCCAACTAATGAAAAACTGTTTTTT

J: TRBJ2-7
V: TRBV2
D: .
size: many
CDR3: CASSGADYEQYF
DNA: TGTGCCAGCAGTGGGGCCGACTACGAGCAGTACTTC

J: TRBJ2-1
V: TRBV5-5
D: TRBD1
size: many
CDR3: CASSLGGQGYEQFF
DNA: TGTGCCAGCAGCTTGGGTGGACAGGGCTATGAGCAGTTCTTC

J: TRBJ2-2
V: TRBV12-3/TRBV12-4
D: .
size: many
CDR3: CASSFGAVYTGELFF
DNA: TGTGCCAGCAGTTTCGGAGCAGTTTACACCGGGGAGCTGTTTTTT

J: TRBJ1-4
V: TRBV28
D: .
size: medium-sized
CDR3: CASSSQSDSKKLFF
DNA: TGTGCCAGCAGTTCACAATCGGACAGTAAAAAACTGTTTTTT

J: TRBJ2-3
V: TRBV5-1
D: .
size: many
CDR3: CASSLDKGGDSTDTQYF
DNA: TGCGCCAGCAGCTTAGATAAGGGGGGGGACAGCACAGATACGCAGTATTTT

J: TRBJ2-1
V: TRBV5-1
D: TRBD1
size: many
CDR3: CASSSDRAPDSYEQFF
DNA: TGCGCCAGCAGCTCTGACAGGGCCCCGGATTCCTATGAGCAGTTCTTC

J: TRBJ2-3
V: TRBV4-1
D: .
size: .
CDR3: CACSQSPRVDF
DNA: TGCGCCTGCAGCCAAAGTCCCCGCGTGGATTTT

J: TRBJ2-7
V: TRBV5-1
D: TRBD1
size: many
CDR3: CASSLDRGTGDEQYF
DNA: TGCGCCAGCAGTTTAGACAGGGGAACGGGCGACGAGCAGTACTTC

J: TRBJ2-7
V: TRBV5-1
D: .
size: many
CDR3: CASSLAGTDSYEQYF
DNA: TGCGCCAGCAGCTTGGCCGGGACGGATTCCTACGAGCAGTACTTC

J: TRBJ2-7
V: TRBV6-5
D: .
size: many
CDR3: CASRLDVSYEQYF
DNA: TGTGCCAGCAGATTGGACGTCTCCTACGAGCAGTACTTC

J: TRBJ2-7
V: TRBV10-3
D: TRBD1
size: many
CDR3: CAIREGQRAYEQYF
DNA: TGTGCCATCAGAGAGGGACAGAGAGCTTACGAGCAGTACTTC

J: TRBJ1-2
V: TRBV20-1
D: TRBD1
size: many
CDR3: CSATRTGFVDGYTF
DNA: TGCAGTGCTACCCGGACAGGGTTTGTGGATGGCTACACCTTC

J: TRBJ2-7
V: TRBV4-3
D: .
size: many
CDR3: CASSQDFAQVVPHEQYF
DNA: TGCGCCAGCAGCCAAGATTTCGCGCAGGTTGTTCCGCACGAGCAGTACTTC

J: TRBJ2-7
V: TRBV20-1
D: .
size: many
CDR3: CSAIRGGVGYEQYF
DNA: TGCAGTGCAATCCGAGGGGGGGTCGGCTACGAGCAGTACTTC

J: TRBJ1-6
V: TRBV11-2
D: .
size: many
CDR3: CASGEGLSYNSPLHF
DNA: TGTGCCAGCGGCGAGGGCCTCTCCTATAATTCACCCCTCCACTTT

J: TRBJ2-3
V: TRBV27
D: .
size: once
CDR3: CASLDKGRRTDTQYF
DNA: TGTGCCAGTTTGGACAAGGGGCGCAGGACAGATACGCAGTATTTT

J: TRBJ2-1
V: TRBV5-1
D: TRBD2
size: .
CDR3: CASRTEGRVSYNEQFF
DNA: TGCGCCAGCAGAACCGAGGGGAGGGTATCCTACAATGAGCAGTTCTTC

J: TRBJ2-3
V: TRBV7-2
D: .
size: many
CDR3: CASSSTRGTDTQYF
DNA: TGTGCCAGCAGCTCAACTCGGGGCACAGATACGCAGTATTTT

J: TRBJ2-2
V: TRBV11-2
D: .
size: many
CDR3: CASSLGTANTGELFF
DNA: TGTGCCAGCAGCCTCGGGACGGCGAACACCGGGGAGCTGTTTTTT

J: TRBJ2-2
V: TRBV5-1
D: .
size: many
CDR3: CASSLIEANTGELFF
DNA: TGCGCCAGCAGCTTGATAGAGGCGAACACCGGGGAGCTGTTTTTT

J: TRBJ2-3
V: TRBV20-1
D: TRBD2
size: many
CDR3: CSARLAGPTDTQYF
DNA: TGCAGTGCCAGACTAGCGGGGCCCACAGATACGCAGTATTTT

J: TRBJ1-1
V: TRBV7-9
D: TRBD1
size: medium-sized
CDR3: CASSSAGQAGTEAFF
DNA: TGTGCCAGCAGCTCCGCCGGACAGGCTGGGACTGAAGCTTTCTTT

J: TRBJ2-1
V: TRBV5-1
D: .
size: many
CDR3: CASSLVGRAYNEQFF
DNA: TGCGCCAGCAGCTTGGTGGGGCGGGCCTACAATGAGCAGTTCTTC

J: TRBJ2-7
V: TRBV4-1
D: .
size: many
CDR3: CASSQEWAVQHEQYF
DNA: TGCGCCAGCAGCCAAGAGTGGGCGGTTCAGCACGAGCAGTACTTC

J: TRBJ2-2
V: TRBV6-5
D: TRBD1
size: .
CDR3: CASFPLTGVLTGELFF
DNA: TGTGCCAGCTTCCCCCTCACAGGGGTCCTTACCGGGGAGCTGTTTTTT

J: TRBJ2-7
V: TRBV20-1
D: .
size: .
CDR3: CSARDPERRNLYEQYF
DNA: TGCAGTGCTAGAGATCCGGAGCGGAGGAATCTCTACGAGCAGTACTTC

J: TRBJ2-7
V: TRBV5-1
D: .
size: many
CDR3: CASRANSGRNYEQYF
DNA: TGCGCCAGCAGGGCCAACAGCGGACGGAACTACGAGCAGTACTTC

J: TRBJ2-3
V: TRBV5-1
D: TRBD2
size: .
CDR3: CASSLPSGGEADTQYF
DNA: TGCGCCAGCAGCTTGCCTAGTGGGGGGGAGGCTGATACGCAGTATTTT

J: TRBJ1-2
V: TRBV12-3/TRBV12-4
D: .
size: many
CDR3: CASSLRGSWRGYTF
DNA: TGTGCCAGCAGTTTAAGGGGATCCTGGCGGGGCTACACCTTC

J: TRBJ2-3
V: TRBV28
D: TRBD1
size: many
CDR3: CASRRTGGGTDTQYF
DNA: TGTGCCAGCAGACGAACAGGGGGCGGCACAGATACGCAGTATTTT

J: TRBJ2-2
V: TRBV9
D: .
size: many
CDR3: CASAKSGVVVTGELFF
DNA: TGTGCCAGCGCCAAGTCGGGGGTCGTGGTCACCGGGGAGCTGTTTTTT

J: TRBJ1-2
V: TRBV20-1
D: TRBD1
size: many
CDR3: CSAPQTGYYGYTF
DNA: TGCAGTGCTCCACAGACAGGGTACTATGGCTACACCTTC

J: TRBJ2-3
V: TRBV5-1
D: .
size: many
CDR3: CASSLETTDTQYF
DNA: TGCGCCAGCAGCTTGGAGACCACAGATACGCAGTATTTT

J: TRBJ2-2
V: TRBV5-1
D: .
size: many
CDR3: CASSLGRGTTGELFF
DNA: TGCGCCAGCAGCTTGGGTAGGGGGACCACCGGGGAGCTGTTTTTT

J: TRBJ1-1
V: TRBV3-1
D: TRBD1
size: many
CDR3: CASSWTGAGAEAFF
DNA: TGTGCCAGCAGCTGGACAGGGGCAGGGGCTGAAGCTTTCTTT

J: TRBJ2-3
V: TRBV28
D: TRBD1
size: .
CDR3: CASLLDRVYTDTQYF
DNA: TGTGCCAGTTTATTGGACAGGGTTTACACAGATACGCAGTATTTT

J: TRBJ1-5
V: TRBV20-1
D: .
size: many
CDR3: CSATPARSQPQHF
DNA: TGCAGTGCTACACCCGCTCGTAGTCAGCCCCAGCATTTT

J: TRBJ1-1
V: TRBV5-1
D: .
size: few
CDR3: CASSYTEPGDTEAFF
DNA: TGCGCCAGCAGCTATACAGAACCTGGGGACACTGAAGCTTTCTTT

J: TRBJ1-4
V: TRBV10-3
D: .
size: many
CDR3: CAISAQTNEKLFF
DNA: TGTGCCATCAGTGCACAGACTAATGAAAAACTGTTTTTT

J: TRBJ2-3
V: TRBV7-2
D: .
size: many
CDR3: CASSLLTSTDTQYF
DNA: TGTGCCAGCAGCTTACTTACTAGCACAGATACGCAGTATTTT

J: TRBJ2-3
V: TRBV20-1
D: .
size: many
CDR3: CSARGPGAPSTDTQYF
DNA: TGCAGTGCTAGAGGTCCCGGGGCACCTAGCACAGATACGCAGTATTTT

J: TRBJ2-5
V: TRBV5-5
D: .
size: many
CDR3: CASSWDAGLETQYF
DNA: TGTGCCAGCTCTTGGGACGCAGGGTTAGAGACCCAGTACTTC

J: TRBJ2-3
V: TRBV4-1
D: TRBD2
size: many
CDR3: CASQLWTSAGDTQYF
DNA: TGCGCCAGCCAATTGTGGACTAGCGCTGGAGATACGCAGTATTTT

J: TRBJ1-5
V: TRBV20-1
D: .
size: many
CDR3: CSAREGAFGALRNQPQHF
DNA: TGCAGTGCTAGAGAGGGGGCCTTCGGGGCCCTTCGCAATCAGCCCCAGCATTTT

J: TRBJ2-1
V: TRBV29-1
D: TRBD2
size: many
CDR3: CSVEERGADNEQFF
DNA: TGCAGCGTTGAAGAGCGGGGGGCCGACAATGAGCAGTTCTTC

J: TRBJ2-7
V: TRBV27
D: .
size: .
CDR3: CASSPVGTLSYEQYF
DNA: TGTGCCAGCAGTCCCGTAGGTACCTTGTCATACGAGCAGTACTTC